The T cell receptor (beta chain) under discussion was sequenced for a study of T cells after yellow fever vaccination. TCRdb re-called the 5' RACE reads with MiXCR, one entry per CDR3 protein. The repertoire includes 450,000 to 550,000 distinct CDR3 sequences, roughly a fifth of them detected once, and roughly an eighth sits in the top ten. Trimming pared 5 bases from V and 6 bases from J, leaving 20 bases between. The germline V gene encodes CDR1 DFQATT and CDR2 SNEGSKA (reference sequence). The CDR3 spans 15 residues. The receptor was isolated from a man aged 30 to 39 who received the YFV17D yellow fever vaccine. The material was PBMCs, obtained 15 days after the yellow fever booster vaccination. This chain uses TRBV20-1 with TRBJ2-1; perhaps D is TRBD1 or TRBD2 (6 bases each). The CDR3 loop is CSAVPGGSGVNEQFF. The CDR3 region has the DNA TGCAGTGCTGTTCCCGGAGGGTCAGGGGTCAATGAGCAGTTCTTC.